The 7 T cell receptor beta chains presented below share a single source sample, sequenced in a study of neoadjuvant anti-PD-1 for oral cavity cancer. The protocol was immunoSEQ multiplex PCR, while the TCRdb copy is restricted to in-frame clones and leaves out a portion. The sample has about 72,000 clones, about 83% seen once. Sequencing used PBMCs, obtained before nivolumab (anti-PD-1) treatment. These receptors originate from a person aged 35-79 years with oral cavity squamous cell carcinoma.

This chain uses TRBV11-2 with TRBJ2-3, with D tentatively TRBD2 (5 bases). The CDR3 is 14 residues long. Trimming pared 5 bases from V and 5 bases from J, leaving 14 bases between. CDR1 and CDR2 (germline): SGHAT, FQNNGV. CDR3 loop: CASSPPNRGDTQYF. CDR3 sequence (DNA): TGTGCCAGCAGCCCCCCCAACCGGGGAGATACGCAGTATTTT. Combining the CDR3 with reference TRBV11-2 and TRBJ2-3 gives the whole variable domain EAGVAQSPRYKIIEKRQSVAFWCNPISGHATLYWYQQILGQGPKLLIQFQNNGVVDDSQLPKDRFSAERLKGVDSTLKIQPAKLEDSAVYLCASSPPNRGDTQYFGPGTRLTVL.

This clone was counted a few times. V gene TRBV4-1 combines with J gene TRBJ2-1; 9 bases are a match to TRBD1. V gave up 2 bases and J gave up 8 bases; unmatched junction bases: 13. The CDR3 is 17 residues long. The germline V gene has CDR1 MGHRA and CDR2 YSYEKL. The CDR3 loop is CASSQRGFRDRADEQFF. The CDR3 DNA follows: TGCGCCAGCAGCCAACGTGGTTTCCGGGACAGGGCGGATGAGCAGTTCTTC.

This clone was seen a single time. The V and J genes are TRBV5-1 and TRBJ1-1; D may be TRBD1 (6 bases). Germline loops: CDR1 SGHRS, CDR2 YFSETQ. CDR3 length equals 15 residues. Trimming stripped 5 bases from V and 4 bases from J, with 18 bases between. The CDR3 is CASREAGGRGTEAFF. In DNA, the CDR3 is TGCGCCAGCAGGGAAGCGGGGGGCCGGGGCACTGAAGCTTTCTTT.

The V gene is TRBV11-3, the J gene TRBJ2-3, with 10 bases identical to TRBD2. In germline, CDR1 is SGHNT, CDR2 YENEEA. After removal of 1 base from V and 7 bases from J, the junction contained 8 bases not matched to a gene. The CDR3 spans 16 residues. The CDR3 DNA reads TGTGCCAGCAGCTTAGTAGCGGGGGGCCCCCCCCATACGCAGTATTTT. Amino acids: CASSLVAGGPPHTQYF.

J is TRBJ2-2 and V is TRBV25-1; unclear D gene. Germline V gene lookup returns CDR1 MGHDK and CDR2 SYGVNS. V lost 2 bases and J 4 bases, leaving 11 bases between the germline ends. CDR3 length: 15 amino acids. Written as DNA, the CDR3 is TGTGCCAGCAGTGAACTAAAAGGCAGCACCGGGGAGCTGTTTTTT. Protein product: CASSELKGSTGELFF.

The V call is TRBV7-7, the J call TRBJ2-7, with D maybe TRBD2 (5 bases). V was trimmed by 1 base and J by 2 bases, leaving 9 bases between them. This CDR3 spans 14 amino acids. CDR1 is SSHAT and CDR2 is FNYEAQ in the germline V gene (reference sequence). The CDR3, as DNA: TGTGCCAGCAGCTTAGGGGCGGGCCCCTACGAGCAGTACTTC. This encodes CASSLGAGPYEQYF.

This clone was found a few times. This rearrangement joins TRBV5-6 to TRBJ2-1, with 8 bases fitting TRBD2. V shed 1 base and J 9 bases; nucleotides not matched to a gene: 9. The V gene's germline CDR1 is SGHDT and CDR2 YYEEEE. The CDR3 extends over 15 amino acids. In nucleotides, the CDR3 is TGTGCCAGCAGCTTGCCAGCGGGAGCAGGTGTTGAGCAGTTCTTC. Translation: CASSLPAGAGVEQFF.